This TCR beta chain was recovered during a study of T cells in Graves' hyperthyroidism and ophthalmopathy. In regard to this clonotype: Its target is not known.

CDR1 and CDR2 (germline): SNHLY, FYNNEI. V was cut by 5 bases and J by 7 bases, with 15 bases left in between. The CDR3 totals 14 residues. Findings and limits, study-wide: Most thyroid clonotypes with frequency above 0.001 were detected in blood. Model output signaled ophthalmopathy a median roughly six months ahead of onset.

Hyperthyroidism had been newly diagnosed in patients aged 18 to 65, and its duration was under 2 months. Each diagnosis was grounded in clinical symptoms, serum thyroxine and TRAb, thyroid ultrasound, and orbital computed tomography. From RNA transcripts, TCR beta CDR3 regions were amplified. The HTBI primer set drove a first-round RT-PCR of the TCR CDR3. TCRdb recomputed calls from the multiplex PCR reads with MiXCR, one row per CDR3 protein. The sample contains 600,000 or so distinct CDR3 sequences, approximately 44% of which appear only once. The chain combines TRBV2 with TRBJ1-5; TRBD1 is a possible D gene (5 bases). Sequenced input: peripheral blood or thyroid tissue (not recorded which). The origin of this receptor is a woman younger than 35 with Graves' hyperthyroidism. The CDR3 loop reads CASSLAATGQPQHF. CDR3 sequence (DNA): TGTGCCAGCAGTTTAGCAGCCACAGGACAGCCCCAGCATTTT.